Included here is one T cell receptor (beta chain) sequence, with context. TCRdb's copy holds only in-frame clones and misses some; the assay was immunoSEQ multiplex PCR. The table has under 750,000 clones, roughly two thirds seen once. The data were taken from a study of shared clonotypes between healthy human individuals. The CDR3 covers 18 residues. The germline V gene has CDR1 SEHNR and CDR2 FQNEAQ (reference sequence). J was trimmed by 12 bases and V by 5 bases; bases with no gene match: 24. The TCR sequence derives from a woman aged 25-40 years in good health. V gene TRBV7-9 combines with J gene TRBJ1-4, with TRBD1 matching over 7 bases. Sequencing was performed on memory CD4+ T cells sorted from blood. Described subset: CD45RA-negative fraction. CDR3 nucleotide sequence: TGTGCCAGCAGCCCCCCGGGGGGACAGTCGCACCGCCAACGGGAACTGTTTTTT. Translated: CASSPPGGQSHRQRELFF. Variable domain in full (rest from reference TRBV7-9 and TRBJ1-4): DTGVSQNPRHKITKRGQNVTFRCDPISEHNRLYWYRQTLGQGPEFLTYFQNEAQLEKSRLLSDRFSAERPKGSFSTLEIQRTEQGDSAMYLCASSPPGGQSHRQRELFFGSGTQLSVL.